This TCR beta chain was recorded in a study of cytomegalovirus exposure and HLA in healthy donors. Study at large: T cells numbering around 180 million yielded approximately 120 million unique TCR beta sequences in an earlier analysis.

The ends lost 2 bases at V and 1 base at J; junction bases unmatched: 4. This CDR3 has 16 residues. Germline V gene data show CDR1 as SGHNT and CDR2 as YYREEE (reference sequence). Study-level points and caveats: Confirmation in vitro established that a few CMV-associated chains were specific for CMV antigens.

In the case of this clone: Its matching antigen is unknown.

The PCR used 60 Vbeta and 13 Jbeta primers. Some clones are missing from TCRdb's copy, which holds only in-frame ones; the method was immunoSEQ multiplex PCR. This table has tens of thousands of clones, 85% to 90% appearing once. The sequenced sample consisted of PBMCs. The receptor's source is a man younger than 35 in good health and CMV-seronegative. The rearrangement uses TRBV5-4 and TRBJ2-3; TRBD2 aligns across 10 bases. CDR3 in DNA: TGTGCCAGCAGCTTTCTTAGCGGGAGGCGCACAGATACGCAGTATTTT. It codes for CASSFLSGRRTDTQYF. Based on the CDR3 plus reference TRBV5-4 and TRBJ2-3, the full variable domain is ETGVTQSPTHLIKTRGQQVTLRCSSQSGHNTVSWYQQALGQGPQFIFQYYREEENGRGNFPPRFSGLQFPNYSSELNVNALELDDSALYLCASSFLSGRRTDTQYFGPGTRLTVL.